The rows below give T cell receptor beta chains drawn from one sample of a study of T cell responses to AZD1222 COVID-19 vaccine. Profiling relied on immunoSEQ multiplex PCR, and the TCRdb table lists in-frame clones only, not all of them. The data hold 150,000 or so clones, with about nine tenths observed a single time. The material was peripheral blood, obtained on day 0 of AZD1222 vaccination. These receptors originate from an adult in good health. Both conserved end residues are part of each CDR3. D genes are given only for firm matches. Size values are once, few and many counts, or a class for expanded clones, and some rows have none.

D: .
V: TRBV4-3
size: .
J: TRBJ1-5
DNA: TGCGCCAGCAGCCAAGATCAGGGGAATCAGCCCCAGCATTTT
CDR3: CASSQDQGNQPQHF

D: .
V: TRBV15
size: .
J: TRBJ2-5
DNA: TGTGCCACCAGCAGAGATCGAGGGTACCAAGAGACCCAGTACTTC
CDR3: CATSRDRGYQETQYF

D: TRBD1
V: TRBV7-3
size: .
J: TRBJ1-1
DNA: TGTGCCAGCAGCTTAACGGGACAGGGGCTTACTTTCTTT
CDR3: CASSLTGQGLTFF

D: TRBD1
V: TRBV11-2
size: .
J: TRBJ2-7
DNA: TGTGCCAGCAGCTTAGGGGACAGCCAAATCTACGAGCAGTACTTC
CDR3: CASSLGDSQIYEQYF

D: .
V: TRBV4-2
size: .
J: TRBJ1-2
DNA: TGTGCCAGCAGCCAAGATGAAGGTTTCCGGAGGCTAAACTATGGCTACACCTTC
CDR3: CASSQDEGFRRLNYGYTF

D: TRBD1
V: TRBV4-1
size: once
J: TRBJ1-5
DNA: TGCGCCAGCAGCACAGGGGGAAGTGGGAGCAATCAGCCCCAGCATTTT
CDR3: CASSTGGSGSNQPQHF

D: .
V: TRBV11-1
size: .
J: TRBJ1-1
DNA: TGTGCCAGCAGCTTAGGCCGAGCGGCTGAAGCTTTCTTT
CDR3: CASSLGRAAEAFF

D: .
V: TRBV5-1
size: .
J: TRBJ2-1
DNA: TGCGCCAGCAGCTTGGCTGCGTTCCCATTACGCGGGGAGCAGTTCTTC
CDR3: CASSLAAFPLRGEQFF

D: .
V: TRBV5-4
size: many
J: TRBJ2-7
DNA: TGTGCCAGCAGCTTGGGGGCGGGCCCCTCCAACGAGCAGTACTTC
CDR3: CASSLGAGPSNEQYF

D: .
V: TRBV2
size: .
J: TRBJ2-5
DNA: TGTGCCAGCAGACAGGACCACCAAGAGACCCAGTACTTC
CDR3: CASRQDHQETQYF

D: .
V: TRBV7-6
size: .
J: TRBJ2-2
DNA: TGTGCCAGCAGCTTAGTTGCCCTGAACACCGGGGAGCTGTTTTTT
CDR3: CASSLVALNTGELFF

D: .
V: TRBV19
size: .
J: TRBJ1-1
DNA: TGTGCCAGTAGTATAGATCTGACTTACACTGAAGCTTTCTTT
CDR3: CASSIDLTYTEAFF

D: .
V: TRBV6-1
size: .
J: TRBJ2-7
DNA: TGTGCCAGCAGTGAAGTGTACGGAGGCTACGAGCAGTACTTC
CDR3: CASSEVYGGYEQYF

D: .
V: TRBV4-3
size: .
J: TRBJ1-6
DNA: TGCGCCAGCAGCCAGCGACCCAGCTCCTATAATTCACCCCTCCACTTT
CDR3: CASSQRPSSYNSPLHF

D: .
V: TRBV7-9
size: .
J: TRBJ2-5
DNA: TGTGCCAGCAGCGCATCACAACAGGGAGAGGAGGAGACCCAGTACTTC
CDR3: CASSASQQGEEETQYF

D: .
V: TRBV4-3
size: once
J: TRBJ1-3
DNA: TGCGCCAGCAGCCAAGTGGGAAGAGGCTCTGGAAACACCATATATTTT
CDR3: CASSQVGRGSGNTIYF

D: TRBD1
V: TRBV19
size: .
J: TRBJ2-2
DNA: TGTGCCAGCTTCAACCCGGGACAGGGCCCCGGGGAGCTGTTTTTT
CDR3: CASFNPGQGPGELFF

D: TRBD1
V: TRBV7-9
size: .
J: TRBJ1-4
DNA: TGTGCCAGCAGCTTGACTCAGGGGGCGATGGAAAAACTGTTTTTT
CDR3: CASSLTQGAMEKLFF

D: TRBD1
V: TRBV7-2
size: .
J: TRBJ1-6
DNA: TGTGCCACCAGGGGGCTGAATTCACCCCTCCACTTT
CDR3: CATRGLNSPLHF

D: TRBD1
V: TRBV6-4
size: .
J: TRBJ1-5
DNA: TGTGCCAGCAGTGATGCACAGGGGGCGCAGCCCCAGCATTTT
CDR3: CASSDAQGAQPQHF

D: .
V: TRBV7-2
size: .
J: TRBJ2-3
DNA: TGTGCCAGCAGCTTAGCGGGGGTGAGCACAGATACGCAGTATTTT
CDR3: CASSLAGVSTDTQYF

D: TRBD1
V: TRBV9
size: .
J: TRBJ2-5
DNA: TGTGCCAGCAGCGTAGCTGGGACAGGGAAAGAGACCCAGTACTTC
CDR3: CASSVAGTGKETQYF

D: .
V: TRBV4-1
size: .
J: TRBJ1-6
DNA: TGCGCCAGCAGCCAAGAACGGGCAATCGGTTCACCCCTCCACTTT
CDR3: CASSQERAIGSPLHF

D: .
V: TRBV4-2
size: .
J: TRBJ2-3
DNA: TGTGCCAGCAGCAAACAGGTGCAGGATACGCAGTATTTT
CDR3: CASSKQVQDTQYF

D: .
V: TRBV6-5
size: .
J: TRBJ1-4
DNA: TGTGCCAGCAGTTATGGGGACGGCGAGGTAGAAAAACTGTTTTTT
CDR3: CASSYGDGEVEKLFF

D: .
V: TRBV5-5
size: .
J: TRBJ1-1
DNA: TGTGCCAGCAGCTTGATGTATAGTCCCGACGGAGCTTTCTTT
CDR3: CASSLMYSPDGAFF

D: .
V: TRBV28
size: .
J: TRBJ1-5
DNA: TGTGCCAGCAGTTTATGGGCCGGGGGGCGGCATCAGCCCCAGCATTTT
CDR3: CASSLWAGGRHQPQHF

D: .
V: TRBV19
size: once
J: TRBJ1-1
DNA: TGTGCCAGTAGTATGAGAACTTCGTCAGGGAACATGAACACTGAAGCTTTCTTT
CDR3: CASSMRTSSGNMNTEAFF

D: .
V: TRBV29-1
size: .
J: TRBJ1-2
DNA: TGCAGCGTTGAACGGCCTCAGCGGGCCTATGGCTACACCTTC
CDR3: CSVERPQRAYGYTF

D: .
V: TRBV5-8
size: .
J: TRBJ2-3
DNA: TGTGCCAGCAGCTTGGAATGGTCCAGGGAAGTCGGAGATACGCAGTATTTT
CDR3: CASSLEWSREVGDTQYF

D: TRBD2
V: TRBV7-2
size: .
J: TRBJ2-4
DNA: TGTGCCAGCAGCTTAACCGTGGGGGGGACCAAAAACATTCAGTACTTC
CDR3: CASSLTVGGTKNIQYF

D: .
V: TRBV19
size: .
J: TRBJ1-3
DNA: TGTGCCAGTAGAAAATCGGACAGATACCAAGGCTCTGGAAACACCATATATTTT
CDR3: CASRKSDRYQGSGNTIYF

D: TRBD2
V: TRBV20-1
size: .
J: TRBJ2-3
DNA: TGCAGTGGGGGGGGGACAGATACGCAGTATTTT
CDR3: CSGGGTDTQYF

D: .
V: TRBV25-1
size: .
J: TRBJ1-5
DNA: TGTGCCAGCAGTGAATGGGGGGCGGGCGCGGATCAGCCCCAGCATTTT
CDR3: CASSEWGAGADQPQHF

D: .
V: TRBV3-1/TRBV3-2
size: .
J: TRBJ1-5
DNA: TGTGCCAGCAGCCAAGAAGGAGGACAGAGGATTAATCAGCCCCAGCATTTT
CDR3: CASSQEGGQRINQPQHF

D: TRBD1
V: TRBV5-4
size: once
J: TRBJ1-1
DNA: TGTGCCAGCACCCTTGGGCCAGGGGGCTTAACTGAAGCTTTCTTT
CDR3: CASTLGPGGLTEAFF

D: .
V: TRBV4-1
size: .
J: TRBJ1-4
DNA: TGCGCCAGCAGCCAGCTAGGACAGCATAATGAAAAACTGTTTTTT
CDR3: CASSQLGQHNEKLFF

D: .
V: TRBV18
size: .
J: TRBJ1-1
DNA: TGTGCCAGCTCACCATCGGCAGCGGGAATTCAGACGGTTGTGAACACTGAAGCTTTCTTT
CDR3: CASSPSAAGIQTVVNTEAFF

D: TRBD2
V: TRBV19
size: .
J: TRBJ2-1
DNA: TGTGCCAGCTCGGGACAGTCTTTAGCGGGGGGGGACAATGAGCAGTTCTTC
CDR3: CASSGQSLAGGDNEQFF

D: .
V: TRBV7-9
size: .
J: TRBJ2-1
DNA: TGTGCCAGCAGCCTGGGGACTTTCAATGAGCAGTTCTTC
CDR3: CASSLGTFNEQFF

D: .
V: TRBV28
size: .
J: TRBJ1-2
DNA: TGTGCCAGCAGTTTCGGTGGGGGGGCCACTATCGGCTACACCTTC
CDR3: CASSFGGGATIGYTF

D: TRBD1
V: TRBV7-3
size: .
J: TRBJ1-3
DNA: TGTGCCAGCAGCTTAGGGACAGGGACTGGAAACACCATATATTTT
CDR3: CASSLGTGTGNTIYF